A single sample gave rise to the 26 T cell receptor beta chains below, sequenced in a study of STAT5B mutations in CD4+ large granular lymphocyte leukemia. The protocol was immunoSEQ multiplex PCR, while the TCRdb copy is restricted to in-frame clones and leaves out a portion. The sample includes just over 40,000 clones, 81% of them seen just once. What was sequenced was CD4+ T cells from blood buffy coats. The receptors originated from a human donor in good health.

Written as DNA, the CDR3 is TGCGCCAGCAGCTTGGAAGTACAGGGGAACACTGAAGCTTTCTTT. This translates into CASSLEVQGNTEAFF. This rearrangement joins TRBV5-1 to TRBJ1-1; tentatively, D is TRBD1 (6 bases). Germline V lookup: CDR1 SGHRS, CDR2 YFSETQ. V was shortened by 0 bases and J by 1 base, with 10 bases between the two germline ends. This CDR3 has 15 residues.

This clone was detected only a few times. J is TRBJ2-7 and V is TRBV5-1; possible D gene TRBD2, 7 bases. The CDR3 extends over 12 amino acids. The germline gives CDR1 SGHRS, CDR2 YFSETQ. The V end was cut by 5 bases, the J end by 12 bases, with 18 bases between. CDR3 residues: CASRNVGGPWYF. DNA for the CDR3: TGCGCCAGCAGGAACGTCGGGGGGCCATGGTACTTC.

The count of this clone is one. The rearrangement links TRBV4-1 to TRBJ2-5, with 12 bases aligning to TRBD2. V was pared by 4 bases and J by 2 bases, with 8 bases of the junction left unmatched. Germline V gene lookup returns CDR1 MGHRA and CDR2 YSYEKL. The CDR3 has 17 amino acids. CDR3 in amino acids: CASSPSTSGSEQETQYF. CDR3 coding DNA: TGCGCCAGCAGCCCGTCGACTAGCGGGAGTGAGCAAGAGACCCAGTACTTC.

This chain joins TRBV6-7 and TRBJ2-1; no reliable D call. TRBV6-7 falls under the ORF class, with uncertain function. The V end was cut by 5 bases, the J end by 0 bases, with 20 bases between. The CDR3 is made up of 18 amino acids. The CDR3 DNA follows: TGTGCCAGCAGTCGCCCGTTCGCTTGTACCCGCTCCTACAATGAGCAGTTCTTC. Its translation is CASSRPFACTRSYNEQFF.

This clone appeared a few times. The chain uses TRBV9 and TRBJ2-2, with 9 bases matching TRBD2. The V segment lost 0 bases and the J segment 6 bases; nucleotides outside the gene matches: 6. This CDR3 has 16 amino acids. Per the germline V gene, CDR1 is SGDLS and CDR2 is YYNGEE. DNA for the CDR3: TGTGCCAGCAGCGTAGTGGCTAGCGGGATGGCCGGGGAGCTGTTTTTT. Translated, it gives CASSVVASGMAGELFF.

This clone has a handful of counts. The CDR3 region has the DNA TGTGCCAGCAAAGGACAGGGTTACGAGCAGTACTTC. Protein: CASKGQGYEQYF. This chain uses TRBV2 with TRBJ2-7; 8 bases are a match to TRBD1. V shed 7 bases and J 4 bases; nucleotides not matched to a gene: 3. Looked up from germline, CDR1 is SNHLY and CDR2 is FYNNEI. The CDR3 is 12 residues long.

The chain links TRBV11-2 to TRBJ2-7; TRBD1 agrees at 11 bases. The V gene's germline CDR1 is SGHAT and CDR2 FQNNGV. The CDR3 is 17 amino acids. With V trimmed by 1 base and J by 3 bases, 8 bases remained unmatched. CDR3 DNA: TGTGCCAGCAGCTTAGGTTCCGGGACAGGGGGGATCTACGAGCAGTACTTC. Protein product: CASSLGSGTGGIYEQYF.

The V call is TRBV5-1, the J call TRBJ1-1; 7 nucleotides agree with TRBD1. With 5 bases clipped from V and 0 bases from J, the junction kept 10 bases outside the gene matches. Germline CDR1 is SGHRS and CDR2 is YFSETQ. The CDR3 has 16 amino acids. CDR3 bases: TGCGCCAGCAGACCGAGGGCAGGGGGAATGAACACTGAAGCTTTCTTT. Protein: CASRPRAGGMNTEAFF.

The CDR3 bases are TGTGCCAGCAGCTTAACCTCCGGCAGGCCCGGGGAGCTGTTTTTT. Translation: CASSLTSGRPGELFF. The chain employs TRBV7-3 and TRBJ2-2; no clear D gene. The length of the CDR3 is 15 residues. CDR1 and CDR2 from the germline V gene are SGHTA and FQGTGA. Trimming stripped 0 bases from V and 6 bases from J, with 11 bases between.

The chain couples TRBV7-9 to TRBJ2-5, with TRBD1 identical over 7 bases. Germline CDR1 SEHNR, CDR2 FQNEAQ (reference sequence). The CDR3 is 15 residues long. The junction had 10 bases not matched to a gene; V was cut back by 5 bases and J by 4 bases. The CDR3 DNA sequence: TGTGCCAGCAGCCAGGATTTATGGACAGGAGAGACCCAGTACTTC. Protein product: CASSQDLWTGETQYF.

DNA of the CDR3: TGTGCCAGCAGCTTTTGGGTTTCACCCAAGGGGACCCAGTACTTC. Protein sequence: CASSFWVSPKGTQYF. V is TRBV5-4 and J is TRBJ2-5; D is undetermined. V was cut by 2 bases and J by 7 bases, with 18 bases left in between. The CDR3 totals 15 residues. Looked up from germline, CDR1 is SGHNT and CDR2 is YYREEE (reference sequence).

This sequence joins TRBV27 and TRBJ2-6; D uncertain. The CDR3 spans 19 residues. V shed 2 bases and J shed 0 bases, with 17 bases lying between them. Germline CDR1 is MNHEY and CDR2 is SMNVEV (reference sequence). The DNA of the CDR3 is TGTGCCAGCAGTTTAGGGGTTGGATCTTTCCTCTCTGGGGCCAACGTCCTGACTTTC. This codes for CASSLGVGSFLSGANVLTF. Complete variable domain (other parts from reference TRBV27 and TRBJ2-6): EAQVTQNPRYLITVTGKKLTVTCSQNMNHEYMSWYRQDPGLGLRQIYYSMNVEVTDKGDVPEGYKVSRKEKRNFPLILESPSPNQTSLYFCASSLGVGSFLSGANVLTFGAGSRLTVL.

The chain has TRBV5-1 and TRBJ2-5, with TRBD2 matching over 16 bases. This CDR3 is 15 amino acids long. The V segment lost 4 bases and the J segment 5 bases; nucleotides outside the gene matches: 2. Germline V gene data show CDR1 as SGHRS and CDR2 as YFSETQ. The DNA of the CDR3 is TGCGCCAGCAGCCCGGGACTAGCGGGAGGGGAGACCCAGTACTTC. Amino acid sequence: CASSPGLAGGETQYF.

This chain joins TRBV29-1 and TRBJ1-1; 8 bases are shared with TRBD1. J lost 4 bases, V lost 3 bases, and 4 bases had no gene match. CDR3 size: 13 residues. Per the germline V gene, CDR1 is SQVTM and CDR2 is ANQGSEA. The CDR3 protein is CSVDRGLGTEAFF. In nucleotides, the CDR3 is TGCAGCGTTGACAGGGGGCTGGGCACTGAAGCTTTCTTT.

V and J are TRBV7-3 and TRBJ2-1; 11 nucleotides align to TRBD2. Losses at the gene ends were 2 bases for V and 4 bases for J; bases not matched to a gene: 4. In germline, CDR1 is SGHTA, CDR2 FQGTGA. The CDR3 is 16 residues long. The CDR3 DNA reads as TGTGCCAGCAGCTTATGGGCTAGCGGGGGGTACAATGAGCAGTTCTTC. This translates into CASSLWASGGYNEQFF. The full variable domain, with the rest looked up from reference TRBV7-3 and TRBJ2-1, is GAGVSQTPSNKVTEKGKYVELRCDPISGHTALYWYRQSLGQGPEFLIYFQGTGAADDSGLPNDRFFAVRPEGSVSTLKIQRTERGDSAVYLCASSLWASGGYNEQFFGPGTRLTVL.

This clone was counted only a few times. The CDR3 sequence is CASSLTIAGRLYEQYF. The CDR3 DNA is TGTGCCAGCAGCTTGACCATAGCGGGACGGCTCTACGAGCAGTACTTC. This chain uses TRBV7-2 with TRBJ2-7, with 8 nucleotides matching TRBD2. Germline V gives CDR1 SGHTA, CDR2 FQGNSA. V lost 3 bases and J lost 3; bases outside the gene matches: 10. The CDR3 has 16 residues.

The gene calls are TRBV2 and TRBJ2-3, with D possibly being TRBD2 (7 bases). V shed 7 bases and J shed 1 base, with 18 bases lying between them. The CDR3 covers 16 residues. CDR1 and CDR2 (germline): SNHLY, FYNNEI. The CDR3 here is CASTEMGGGGTDTQYF. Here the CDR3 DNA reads TGTGCCAGCACCGAAATGGGAGGGGGAGGCACAGATACGCAGTATTTT.

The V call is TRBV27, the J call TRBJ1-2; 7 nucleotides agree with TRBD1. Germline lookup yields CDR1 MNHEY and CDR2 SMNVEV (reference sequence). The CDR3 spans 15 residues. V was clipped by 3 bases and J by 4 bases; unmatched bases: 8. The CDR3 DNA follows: TGTGCCAGCAGTTTGGGACAGCCGCAGGTCTATGGCTACACCTTC. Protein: CASSLGQPQVYGYTF.

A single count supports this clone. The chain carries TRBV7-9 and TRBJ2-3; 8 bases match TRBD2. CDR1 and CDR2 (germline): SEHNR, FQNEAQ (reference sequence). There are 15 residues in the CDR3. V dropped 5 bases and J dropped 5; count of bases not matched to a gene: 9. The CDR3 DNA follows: TGTGCCAGCAGCCGGGGACTAGGGGAGGGAGATACGCAGTATTTT. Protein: CASSRGLGEGDTQYF.

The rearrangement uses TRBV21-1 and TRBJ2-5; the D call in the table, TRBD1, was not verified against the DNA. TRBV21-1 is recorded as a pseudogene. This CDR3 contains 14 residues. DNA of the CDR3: TGTGCCAGCAGCGCGTACAGGGGTCGAGAGACCCAGTACTTC. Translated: CASSAYRGRETQYF.

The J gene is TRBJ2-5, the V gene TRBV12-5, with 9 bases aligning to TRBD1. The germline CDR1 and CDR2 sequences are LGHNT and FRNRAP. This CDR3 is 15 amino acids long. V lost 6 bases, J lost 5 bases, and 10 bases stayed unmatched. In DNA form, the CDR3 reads TGTGCTAGTGGCCGGGGACAGGGTGGGGAGGAGACCCAGTACTTC. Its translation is CASGRGQGGEETQYF.

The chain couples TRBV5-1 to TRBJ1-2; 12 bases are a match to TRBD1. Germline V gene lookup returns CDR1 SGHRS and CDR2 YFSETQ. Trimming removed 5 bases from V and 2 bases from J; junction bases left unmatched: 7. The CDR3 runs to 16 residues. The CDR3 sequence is CASSWGQGAGNYGYTF. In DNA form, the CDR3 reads TGCGCCAGCAGTTGGGGACAGGGGGCAGGAAACTATGGCTACACCTTC.

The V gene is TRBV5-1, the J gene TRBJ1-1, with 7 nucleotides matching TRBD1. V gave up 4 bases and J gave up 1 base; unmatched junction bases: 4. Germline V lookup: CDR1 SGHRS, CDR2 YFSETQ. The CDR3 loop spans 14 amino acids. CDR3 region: CASSLGQKNTEAFF. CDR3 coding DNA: TGCGCCAGCAGCCTGGGACAGAAGAACACTGAAGCTTTCTTT.

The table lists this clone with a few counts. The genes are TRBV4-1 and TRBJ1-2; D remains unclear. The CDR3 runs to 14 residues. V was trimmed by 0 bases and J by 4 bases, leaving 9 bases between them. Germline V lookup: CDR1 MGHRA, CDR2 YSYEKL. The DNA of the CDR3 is TGCGCCAGCAGCCAAGAAGGGCAGATCTATGGCTACACCTTC. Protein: CASSQEGQIYGYTF.

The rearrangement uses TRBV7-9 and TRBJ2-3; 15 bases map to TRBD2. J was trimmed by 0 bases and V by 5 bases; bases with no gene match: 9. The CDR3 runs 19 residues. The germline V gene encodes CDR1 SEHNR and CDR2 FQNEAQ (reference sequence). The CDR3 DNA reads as TGTGCCAGCAGCCCCGGGACTAGCGGGGGGCGAGATAGCACAGATACGCAGTATTTT. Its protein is CASSPGTSGGRDSTDTQYF. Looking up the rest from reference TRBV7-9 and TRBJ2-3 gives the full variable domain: DTGVSQNPRHKITKRGQNVTFRCDPISEHNRLYWYRQTLGQGPEFLTYFQNEAQLEKSRLLSDRFSAERPKGSFSTLEIQRTEQGDSAMYLCASSPGTSGGRDSTDTQYFGPGTRLTVL.

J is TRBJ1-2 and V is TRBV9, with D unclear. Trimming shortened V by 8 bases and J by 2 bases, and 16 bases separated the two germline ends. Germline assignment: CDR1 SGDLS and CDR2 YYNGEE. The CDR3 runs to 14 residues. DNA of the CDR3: TGTGCCAGGCTCCCCAACACCGGAAACTATGGCTACACCTTC. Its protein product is CARLPNTGNYGYTF.